This entry features one TCR beta chain sequence. Its recognized antigen is unknown. Base quality data are lacking; no much larger clone is found one base away. This sample is drawn from a study of shared clonotypes between healthy human individuals (TCRdb year 2020). General notes on the study: The cohort included three men and a couple of women between 18 and 49 years of age. Per donor, three plates each were used for CD4 naive and CD4 memory, two for CD8 naive, and one for CD8 memory. To estimate repertoire size and how much clonotype sharing occurs between individuals, the study deeply sequenced the blood TCR repertoires of several healthy adults. To increase sequencing depth and limit assay-specific biases, different laboratories used diverse techniques to prepare libraries and sequence TCR repertoires. Each donor's leukapheresis produced roughly between about 0.8 and 8.9 billion PBMCs.

Donors were healthy HIV-negative adults with no recently reported acute infections or vaccinations. Every donor was a Caucasian adult living in Nashville, Tennessee, USA. CD4+ T cells were enriched by magnetic negative selection, after which naive cells were positively selected on CD45RA and the negative fraction was taken as the memory subset. Blood was obtained by leukapheresis, after which PBMCs were separated by Ficoll-Histopaque density gradient centrifugation and cryopreserved in liquid nitrogen vapor phase. Analytical flow cytometry was used to check the purity and quantity of every magnetically sorted T cell population. From each sorted fraction, genomic DNA was isolated and quantified by UV absorbance on a Nanodrop 2000c. TCR CDR3 regions were amplified from genomic DNA by multiplex PCR using the deep immunoSEQ assay. Genomic DNA extracted from each cell subset was distributed evenly over all wells of several immunoSEQ 96-well plates, and each plate served as one replicate. For sorted subsets, each replicate PCR was loaded with about 0.2 ug genomic DNA, equivalent to some 27,000 T cell genomes. Purified libraries were quantified with a Qubit 3.0 fluorometer, sized on a Bioanalyzer 2100, and re-quantified with the KAPA Library Quantification kit. Every immunoSEQ 96-well plate was sequenced on a separate single-read 150-cycle Illumina NextSeq 550 flow cell. In the authors' own workflow: The immunoSEQ output contained only junctional sequences without quality scores, so filtering could not match that applied to full-length reads. To assign V/J genes and CDR3, sequences were annotated using PyIR, a Python wrapper for IgBLAST v1.9, with IMGT germline references. Any read was removed if the V/J assignment was weak (E-value above 1e-6), the CDR3 was missing, or the read contained stop codons, out-of-frame junctions, or ambiguous translated residues. V3J clonotypes were defined by identical inferred V gene, J gene, and CDR3 amino acid sequence. Percentage overlap between repertoires was computed as shared unique clonotypes divided by the size of the smaller repertoire. Three approaches were used to assess repertoire richness: RTK rarefaction, the Chao1 estimator, and Recon v2.1 estimates of unobserved clonotypes. For all TCRbeta clonotypes obtained by the gDNA method from a handful of donors, generation probabilities were computed with OLGA. Here the immuneACCESS table is served through TCRdb, limited to in-frame sequences with V and J called. Missing clones are a known gap in these copies; in checked studies unresolved V genes cover under half, and the rest lacks a known reason. That table gives V, J and clone size, and the DNA gave D and trimming. For this sample there are about 1.1 million clones; about 80% appear just once. Roughly 0.65% of the sample belongs to the ten largest clones.

Findings and caveats that apply to the study as a whole: Incomplete sequencing was indicated by rarefaction of sorted-subset datasets, despite the large sequencing depth. Naive subsets generally had larger estimated clonotype richness than memory subsets did. Across several donors, 5% to 6% of naive CD4, roughly 3.5% of naive CD8, under 2.5% of memory CD4, and 0.3% to 0.45% of memory CD8 clonotypes were shared. Because the study included a small number of donors, the genetic and exposure-history diversity represented was limited. Higher generation probabilities were observed for clonotypes shared by all four sorted-subset donors than for non-shared clonotypes. Pairwise subsampling led to the expectation that sequencing depth would affect the degree of clonotype sharing among donors. Sampling was restricted to blood, and TCR repertoires in tissue are likely to differ from TCR repertoires in blood.

V has 0 bases trimmed and J has 7 bases trimmed; junction bases matching no gene number 3. Based on the germline V gene, the CDR1 and CDR2 sequences are SGHRS and YFSETQ. Inclusive of the bounding cysteine and phenylalanine, the CDR3 is 16 residues long. Only the CDR3 part of the read is kept: 48 bases, read in frame from the first base. The receptor was isolated from a man in his late teens or twenties in good health. Some clones in this sample may be carry-over from other donors' samples. The source material was memory CD4+ T cells from PBMCs. The cell subset or site label, as the study defines it: CD45RA-negative fraction. The chain is encoded by TRBV5-1 joined to TRBJ2-1; TRBD2 agrees with 14 junctional bases. The nucleotide sequence reads TGCGCCAGCAGCTTGGGGGGACTAGCGGGAGCGAATGAGCAGTTCTTC. This codes for CASSLGGLAGANEQFF.